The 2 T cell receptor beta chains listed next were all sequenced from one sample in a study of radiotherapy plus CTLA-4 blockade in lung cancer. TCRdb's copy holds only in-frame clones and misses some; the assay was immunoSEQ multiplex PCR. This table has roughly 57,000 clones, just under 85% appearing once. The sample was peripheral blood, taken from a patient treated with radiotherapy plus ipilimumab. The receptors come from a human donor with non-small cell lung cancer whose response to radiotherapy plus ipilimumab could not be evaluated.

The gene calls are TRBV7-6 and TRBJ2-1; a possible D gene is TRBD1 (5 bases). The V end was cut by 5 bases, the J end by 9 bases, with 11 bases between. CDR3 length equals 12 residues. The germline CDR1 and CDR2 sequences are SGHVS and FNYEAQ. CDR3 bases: TGTGCCAGCAGCCTCAGGGTAGGTGAGCAGTTCTTC. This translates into CASSLRVGEQFF.

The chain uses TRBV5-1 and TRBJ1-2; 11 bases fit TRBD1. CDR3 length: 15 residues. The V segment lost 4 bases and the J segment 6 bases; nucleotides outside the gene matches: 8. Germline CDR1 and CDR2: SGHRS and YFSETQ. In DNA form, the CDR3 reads TGCGCCAGCAGCACGGGACAGGGGGTGATAAATGGCTACACCTTC. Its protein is CASSTGQGVINGYTF.